The 17 T cell receptor beta chains below come from one sample, sequenced in a study of blood T cell repertoires in COVID-19. Profiled with immunoSEQ multiplex PCR; TCRdb holds only in-frame clones, not every one. This table holds about 200,000 clones, 85% to 90% found once. Material: peripheral blood. Receptors originate from a man between 18 and 35 years old with active or convalescent COVID-19.

The chain couples TRBV19 to TRBJ2-1, with 7 positions matching TRBD2. CDR1 LNHDA and CDR2 SQIVND come from the germline V gene (reference sequence). With 3 bases clipped from V and 7 bases from J, the junction kept 9 bases outside the gene matches. This CDR3 is built from 15 residues. In DNA, the CDR3 is TGTGCCAGTAGTATTCCTCAGACTAGCTTAAATGAGCAGTTCTTC. Protein: CASSIPQTSLNEQFF. Filled out from reference TRBV19 and TRBJ2-1, the complete variable domain reads DGGITQSPKYLFRKEGQNVTLSCEQNLNHDAMYWYRQDPGQGLRLIYYSQIVNDFQKGDIAEGYSVSREKKESFPLTVTSAQKNPTAFYLCASSIPQTSLNEQFFGPGTRLTVL.

The rearrangement joins TRBV30 to TRBJ1-5, with a tentative D call TRBD1 (6 bases). Per germline, CDR1 GTSNPN and CDR2 SVGIG (reference sequence). The CDR3 has 13 residues. The V gene lost 4 bases and the J gene lost 1 base, with 8 bases spanning the gap. The CDR3 DNA sequence: TGTGCCTGGAAGGGGGGGAGCAATCAGCCCCAGCATTTT. It is translated as CAWKGGSNQPQHF.

DNA for the CDR3: TGTGCCTGGGATGACGGCGGTGATACTGAAGCTTTCTTT. Translated, it gives CAWDDGGDTEAFF. The gene calls are TRBV30 and TRBJ1-1, with D unresolved. Germline V gives CDR1 GTSNPN, CDR2 SVGIG (reference sequence). V lost 5 bases and J lost 5, with 15 bases in between. This CDR3 spans 13 amino acids.

This clone was recorded only once. The V call is TRBV4-1, the J call TRBJ1-2; D is unclear. Looked up from germline, CDR1 is MGHRA and CDR2 is YSYEKL. There are 14 residues in the CDR3. V lost 0 bases and J 8 bases, leaving 13 bases between the germline ends. CDR3 sequence: CASSQDISTEGYTF. CDR3 nucleotide sequence: TGCGCCAGCAGCCAAGATATCAGCACAGAGGGCTACACCTTC.

V gene TRBV7-6 combines with J gene TRBJ1-1; 7 bases match TRBD1. The length of the CDR3 is 15 residues. Germline CDR1 reads SGHVS; CDR2 reads FNYEAQ. Trimming cost V 2 bases and J 2 bases; bases outside gene matches: 5. CDR3 in amino acids: CASSLTRDSNTEAFF. CDR3 coding DNA: TGTGCCAGCAGCTTAACCCGGGACAGCAACACTGAAGCTTTCTTT. The whole variable domain, remainder taken from reference TRBV7-6 and TRBJ1-1, is GAGVSQSPRYKVTKRGQDVALRCDPISGHVSLYWYRQALGQGPEFLTYFNYEAQQDKSGLPNDRFSAERPEGSISTLTIQRTEQRDSAMYRCASSLTRDSNTEAFFGQGTRLTVV.

The chain joins TRBV11-2 to TRBJ2-2; D is perhaps TRBD2 (5 bases). The CDR3 is 17 amino acids. The V gene lost 3 bases and the J gene lost 0 bases, with 14 bases spanning the gap. The V gene's germline CDR1 is SGHAT and CDR2 FQNNGV. Here the CDR3 DNA reads TGTGCCAGCAGCTTTGGGTCCTGGGAGCCGAACACCGGGGAGCTGTTTTTT. Translating it yields CASSFGSWEPNTGELFF. The variable domain in full, with the rest retrieved from reference TRBV11-2 and TRBJ2-2, is EAGVAQSPRYKIIEKRQSVAFWCNPISGHATLYWYQQILGQGPKLLIQFQNNGVVDDSQLPKDRFSAERLKGVDSTLKIQPAKLEDSAVYLCASSFGSWEPNTGELFFGEGSRLTVL.

The sample holds one count of this clone. This sequence joins TRBV19 and TRBJ1-1; D call uncertain. The CDR3 totals 16 residues. Germline values: CDR1 LNHDA, CDR2 SQIVND (reference sequence). The V end lost 3 bases, the J end lost 4 bases, and 18 bases lay between the germline ends. The CDR3 loop is CASSMSNEPRSTEAFF. CDR3 nucleotide sequence: TGTGCCAGTAGTATGAGTAATGAGCCGAGGAGCACTGAAGCTTTCTTT.

CDR3 in DNA: TGCGCCAGCAGCCGGCGACAGGGCATGAACACTGAAGCTTTCTTT. This codes for CASSRRQGMNTEAFF. The chain links TRBV5-1 to TRBJ1-1; TRBD1 agrees at 7 bases. This CDR3 has 15 amino acids. The germline gives CDR1 SGHRS, CDR2 YFSETQ. Trimming at V came to 4 bases and at J to 0 bases, leaving 6 bases not matched to a gene.

The table lists this clone with many counts. This chain joins TRBV3-1 (or the pseudogene TRBV3-2) and TRBJ1-1; possible D gene TRBD1, 5 bases. V lost 2 bases and J lost 4, with 17 bases in between. CDR3 size: 16 residues. Germline lookup yields CDR1 LGHDT and CDR2 YNNKEL (reference sequence). The CDR3 spells CASSQKGAGRSTEAFF. DNA for the CDR3: TGTGCCAGCAGCCAAAAAGGGGCTGGGCGTAGCACTGAAGCTTTCTTT.

This clone was seen a single time. The genes are TRBV30 and TRBJ1-1; 7 nucleotides agree with TRBD1. The CDR3 consists of 17 residues. In germline, CDR1 is GTSNPN, CDR2 SVGIG (reference sequence). Germline trimming cut 3 bases from V and 2 bases from J; bases unmatched to any gene: 15. DNA for the CDR3: TGTGCCTGGAGGGCCTTTTTTATGGACAGGAGCAACACTGAAGCTTTCTTT. As protein: CAWRAFFMDRSNTEAFF. The whole variable domain, filled in from reference TRBV30 and TRBJ1-1, reads SQTIHQWPATLVQPVGSPLSLECTVEGTSNPNLYWYRQAAGRGLQLLFYSVGIGQISSEVPQNLSASRPQDRQFILSSKKLLLSDSGFYLCAWRAFFMDRSNTEAFFGQGTRLTVV.

The V gene is TRBV5-8, the J gene TRBJ1-2; tentative D call: TRBD1 (5 bases). Trimming pared 2 bases from V and 4 bases from J, leaving 12 bases between. CDR1 is SGHTS, CDR2 YDEGEE, per germline. This CDR3 region has 14 residues. The CDR3 loop reads CASSFKGQGYGYTF. The CDR3 DNA is TGTGCCAGCAGCTTTAAGGGGCAGGGCTATGGCTACACCTTC.

The chain employs TRBV27 and TRBJ2-1, with 7 bases matching TRBD2. With V trimmed by 8 bases and J by 14 bases, 18 bases remained unmatched. The CDR3 has 14 residues. Germline CDR1 and CDR2: MNHEY and SMNVEV (reference sequence). The CDR3: CASGSLMREIVEFF. CDR3 DNA sequence: TGTGCCAGCGGCAGCCTTATGCGGGAGATTGTAGAGTTCTTC.

The chain employs TRBV14 and TRBJ2-7; TRBD1 might be the D (6 bases). The CDR3 spans 14 residues. CDR1 and CDR2 from the germline V gene are SGHDN and FVKESK. Deletions cut 2 bases from V and 6 bases from J, with 14 bases between. CDR3 sequence reads: CASSQKPPRGEQYF. The CDR3, as DNA: TGTGCCAGCAGCCAAAAACCCCCCAGGGGCGAGCAGTACTTC.

CDR3 nucleotides: TGTGCCTCCCGGGACAGCATTTCCACTGAAGCTTTCTTT. Its protein product is CASRDSISTEAFF. This rearrangement joins TRBV19 to TRBJ1-1, with TRBD1 matching 7 bases. V shed 11 bases, J shed 4 bases, and the junction held 10 bases outside the gene matches. The germline V gene encodes CDR1 LNHDA and CDR2 SQIVND (reference sequence). This CDR3 comprises 13 residues.

J is TRBJ1-5 and V is TRBV20-1; the D gene is possibly TRBD1 (5 bases). CDR3 length: 13 amino acids. Germline loops: CDR1 DFQATT, CDR2 SNEGSKA (reference sequence). Deletions cut 6 bases from V and 3 bases from J, with 12 bases between. CDR3 coding DNA: TGCAGTGCCAGTTGGGGGGACAATCAGCCCCAGCATTTT. The encoded protein is CSASWGDNQPQHF.

This chain connects TRBV6-5 to TRBJ2-3; 10 bases align to TRBD2. The CDR3 covers 14 residues. Germline CDR1 reads MNHEY; CDR2 reads SVGAGI. After removal of 5 bases from V and 6 bases from J, the junction contained 5 bases not matched to a gene. The CDR3 DNA reads TGTGCCAGCAGTACCGGGACTAGCGCGGATACGCAGTATTTT. It codes for CASSTGTSADTQYF.

The rearrangement joins TRBV7-9 to TRBJ2-1, with TRBD1 identical over 8 bases. The CDR3 sequence is 15 residues long. Losses at the gene ends were 1 base for V and 3 bases for J; bases not matched to a gene: 2. The germline gives CDR1 SEHNR, CDR2 FQNEAQ (reference sequence). The CDR3 sequence: CASSLVGTGYNEQFF. CDR3 sequence (DNA): TGTGCCAGCAGCTTAGTAGGGACAGGCTACAATGAGCAGTTCTTC.